This TCR beta chain was sequenced during a study of T cells in Graves' hyperthyroidism and ophthalmopathy. RNA transcripts gave rise to amplified TCR beta CDR3 regions. Carried out on the TCR CDR3, a first-round RT-PCR used the HTBI primer set. TCRdb reanalysed the multiplex PCR reads using MiXCR and keeps one entry per CDR3 protein. The table lists hundreds of thousands of distinct CDR3 sequences, about 15% of them singletons. The CDR3 covers 14 residues. Germline V gene data show CDR1 as DFQATT and CDR2 as SNEGSKA (reference sequence). V lost 5 bases and J lost 7, with 21 bases in between. This clonotype has a handful of counts.

The origin of this receptor is a woman aged 18-35 years with Graves' hyperthyroidism. The V gene is TRBV20-1, the J gene TRBJ2-7; D is perhaps TRBD1 (6 bases). The source material was blood. CDR3 sequence: CSAAGQGLGREQYF. The CDR3 DNA reads TGCAGTGCTGCTGGCCAGGGGTTGGGACGTGAGCAGTACTTC.